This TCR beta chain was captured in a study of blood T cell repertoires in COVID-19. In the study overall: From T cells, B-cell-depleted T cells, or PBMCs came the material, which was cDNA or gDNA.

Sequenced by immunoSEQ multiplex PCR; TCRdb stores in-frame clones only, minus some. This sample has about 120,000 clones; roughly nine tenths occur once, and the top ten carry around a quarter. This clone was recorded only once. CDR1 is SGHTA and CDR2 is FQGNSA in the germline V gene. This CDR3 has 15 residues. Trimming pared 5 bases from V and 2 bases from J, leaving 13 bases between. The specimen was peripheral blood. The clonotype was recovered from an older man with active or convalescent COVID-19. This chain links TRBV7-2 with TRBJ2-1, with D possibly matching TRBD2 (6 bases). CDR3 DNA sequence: TGTGCCAGCAGCGCTGGGGACTTTACCTACAATGAGCAGTTCTTC. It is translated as CASSAGDFTYNEQFF.